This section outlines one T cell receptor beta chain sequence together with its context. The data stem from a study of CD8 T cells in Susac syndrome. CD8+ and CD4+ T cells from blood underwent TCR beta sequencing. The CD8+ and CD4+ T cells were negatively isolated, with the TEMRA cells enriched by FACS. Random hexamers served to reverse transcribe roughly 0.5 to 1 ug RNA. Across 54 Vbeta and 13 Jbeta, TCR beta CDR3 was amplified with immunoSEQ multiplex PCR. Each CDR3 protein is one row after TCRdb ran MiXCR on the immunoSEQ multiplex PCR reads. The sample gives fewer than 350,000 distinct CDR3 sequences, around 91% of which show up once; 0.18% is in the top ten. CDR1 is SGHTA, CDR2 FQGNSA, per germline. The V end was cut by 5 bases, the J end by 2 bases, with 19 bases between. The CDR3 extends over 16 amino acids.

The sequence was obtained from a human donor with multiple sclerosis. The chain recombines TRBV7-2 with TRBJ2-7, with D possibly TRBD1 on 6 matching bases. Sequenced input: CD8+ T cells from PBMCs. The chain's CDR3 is CASSHLGADLTYEQYF. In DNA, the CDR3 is TGTGCCAGCAGCCATTTGGGGGCGGATCTCACCTACGAGCAGTACTTC.